Detailed here is one TCR beta chain. The antigen remains unidentified. Depth targeted 1 in 200,000 to 1 in 1 million T cells, averaging around 10x coverage per clonotype. The protocol was immunoSEQ multiplex PCR, while the TCRdb copy is restricted to in-frame clones and leaves out a portion. This table has approximately 80,000 clones, 70% to 90% appearing once. The data originate from a study of cytotoxic CD8 clonotypes in ibrutinib-treated CLL. On the study more broadly: By median approximately 63 months, roughly twelve had progressed and around 14 stayed remitted; responses had been 2 complete and about 25 partial.

Germline V CDR1 and CDR2: SGHTA, FQGNSA. This CDR3 spans 12 amino acids. V was pared by 5 bases and J by 12 bases, with 14 bases between. General study points: A rise in clonality was seen at ibrutinib response, and a fall back toward baseline was seen at progression. Private clonotypes, not public ones, expanded at ibrutinib response.

The source is a human donor with chronic lymphocytic leukemia. The material was PBMCs, obtained before ibrutinib treatment. The chain is built from TRBV7-2 and TRBJ2-1; no clear D gene. CDR3 amino acids: CASSPLLPGQFF. In DNA, the CDR3 is TGTGCCAGCAGCCCGCTCCTTCCGGGGCAGTTCTTC.